Included here is one TCR beta chain sequence, with context. Antigen specificity is unknown. The protocol was immunoSEQ multiplex PCR, while the TCRdb copy is restricted to in-frame clones and leaves out a portion. The table lists 2 million to 2.5 million clones, over 90% of them singletons. The data are from a study of shared clonotypes between healthy human individuals. Notes on the study in general: Generation probability values for non-shared clonotypes were lower than those for clonotypes shared by all four donors.

Caucasian adults living in Nashville, Tennessee, provided all samples. V gave up 0 bases and J gave up 6 bases; unmatched junction bases: 9. The germline CDR1 and CDR2 sequences are SGDLS and YYNGEE. This CDR3 contains 16 residues. Source material: naive CD4+ T cells from PBMCs. Stated subset: CD45RA+ positively selected. This sequence originates from a man aged 18 to 35 in good health. Some clones in this sample may be carry-over from other donors' samples. The chain recombines TRBV9 with TRBJ2-7; 10 bases match TRBD2. In DNA form, the CDR3 reads TGTGCCAGCAGCGTAGGACGGCTAGCGGGAGAAGGCGAGCAGTACTTC. Translated, it gives CASSVGRLAGEGEQYF.